Listed here is a single T cell receptor beta chain. Its specificity is unknown. Profiled with immunoSEQ multiplex PCR; TCRdb holds only in-frame clones, not every one. The sample includes a few million clones, around 94% of them seen just once. Adults of Caucasian background living in Nashville, Tennessee made up all donors. These data are taken from a study of shared clonotypes between healthy human individuals. Study-level results: The low donor count limited represented genetic and exposure-history diversity. An expected dependence of interdonor clonotype sharing on sequencing depth was noted. Generation probability values for non-shared clonotypes were lower than those for clonotypes shared by all four donors.

This TCR came from a man between 18 and 35 years old in good health. What was sequenced was naive CD4+ T cells sorted from blood. Subset of the sample: CD45RA+ positively selected.

The CDR3, as DNA: TGTGCCAGCAGCTTAGTCCTAGTTCCCGGGACGGGATACAATGAGCAGTTCTTC. Translation: CASSLVLVPGTGYNEQFF. The chain carries TRBV7-9 and TRBJ2-1, with D perhaps given as TRBD1 or TRBD2 (5 bases each). CDR1 and CDR2 (germline): SEHNR, FQNEAQ (reference sequence). The CDR3 consists of 18 residues. The V gene lost 1 base and the J gene lost 4 bases, with 20 bases spanning the gap.